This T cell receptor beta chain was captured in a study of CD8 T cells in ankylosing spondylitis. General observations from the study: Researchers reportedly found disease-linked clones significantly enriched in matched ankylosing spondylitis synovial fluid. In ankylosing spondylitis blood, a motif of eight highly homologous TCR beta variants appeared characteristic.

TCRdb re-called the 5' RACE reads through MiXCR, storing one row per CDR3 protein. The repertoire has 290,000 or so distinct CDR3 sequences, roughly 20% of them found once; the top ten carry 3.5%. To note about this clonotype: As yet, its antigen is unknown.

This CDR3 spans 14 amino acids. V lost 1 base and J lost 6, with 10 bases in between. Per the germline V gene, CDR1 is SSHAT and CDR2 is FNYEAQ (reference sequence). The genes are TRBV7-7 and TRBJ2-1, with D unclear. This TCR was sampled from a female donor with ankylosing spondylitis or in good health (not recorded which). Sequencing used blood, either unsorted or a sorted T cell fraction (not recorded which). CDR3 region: CASSLGGTFNEQFF. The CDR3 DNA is TGTGCCAGCAGCTTAGGCGGCACCTTCAATGAGCAGTTCTTC.